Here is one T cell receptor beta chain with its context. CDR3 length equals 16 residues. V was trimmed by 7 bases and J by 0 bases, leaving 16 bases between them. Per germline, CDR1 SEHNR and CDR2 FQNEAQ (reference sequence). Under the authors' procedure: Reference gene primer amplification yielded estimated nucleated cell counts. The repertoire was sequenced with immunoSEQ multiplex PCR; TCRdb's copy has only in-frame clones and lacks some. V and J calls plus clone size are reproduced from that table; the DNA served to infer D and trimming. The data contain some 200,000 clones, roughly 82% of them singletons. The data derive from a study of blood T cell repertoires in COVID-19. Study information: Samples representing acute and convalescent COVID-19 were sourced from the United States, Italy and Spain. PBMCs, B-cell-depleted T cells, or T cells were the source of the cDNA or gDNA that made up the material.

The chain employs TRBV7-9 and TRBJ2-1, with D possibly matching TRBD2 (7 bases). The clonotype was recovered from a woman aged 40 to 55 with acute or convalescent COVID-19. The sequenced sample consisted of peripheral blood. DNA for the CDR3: TGTGCCAGCAAACTAGGGGGGGAGACCTCCTACAATGAGCAGTTCTTC. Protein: CASKLGGETSYNEQFF.